Reported below is one TCR beta chain. Trimming took off 2 bases at V and 0 bases at J, with 11 bases between the two ends. Per the germline V gene, CDR1 is DFQATT and CDR2 is SNEGSKA (reference sequence). The CDR3 consists of 15 residues. The sample originates from a study of blood T cells in healthy people across ages. For the second PCR, which ran for about 7 to 11 cycles, a sample-barcoded 5' primer and a J-beta primer mix were used. Every single cDNA molecule received a tag from a template-switch adaptor with 12 random nucleotides. MiXCR was run by TCRdb on the 5' RACE reads, yielding one entry per CDR3 protein. The sample comprises approximately 780,000 distinct CDR3 sequences, under 30% of which are singletons, and about 3% rests with the top ten. These data were also reused for a study on T cells of mothers and their children. From that paper: Nine systemically healthy Caucasian donors: three mothers, six children. From each mother came over 8 million TCR beta CDR3 reads, and from each child came 2.5 million to 3.5 million.

The sequenced material came from blood. This TCR was recovered from a boy aged 5 to 17 in good health. The chain is built from TRBV20-1 and TRBJ2-4; D may be TRBD1 (5 bases). The CDR3 region is CSARPDNLAKNIQYF. The CDR3 nucleotides are TGCAGTGCTAGACCGGACAATCTAGCCAAAAACATTCAGTACTTC.